This T cell receptor (beta chain) was recovered during a study of technical replicates of blood from four donors. The V end lost 5 bases, the J end lost 2 bases, and 18 bases lay between the germline ends. The CDR3 consists of 16 residues. The germline V gene has CDR1 SGHTA and CDR2 FQGNSA. The method was immunoSEQ multiplex PCR; TCRdb's version includes in-frame clones alone and lacks a portion of them. The table shows roughly 68,000 clones, with more than 85% occurring only once. This receptor was obtained from a human donor in good health. Some clones in this sample may be carry-over from other donors' samples. The chain combines TRBV7-2 with TRBJ1-2; D is perhaps TRBD1 (5 bases). The material sequenced was PBMCs. The DNA of the CDR3 is TGTGCCAGCAGCCGGATAGGGAGGGAGGGGAACTATGGCTACACCTTC. Protein sequence: CASSRIGREGNYGYTF.